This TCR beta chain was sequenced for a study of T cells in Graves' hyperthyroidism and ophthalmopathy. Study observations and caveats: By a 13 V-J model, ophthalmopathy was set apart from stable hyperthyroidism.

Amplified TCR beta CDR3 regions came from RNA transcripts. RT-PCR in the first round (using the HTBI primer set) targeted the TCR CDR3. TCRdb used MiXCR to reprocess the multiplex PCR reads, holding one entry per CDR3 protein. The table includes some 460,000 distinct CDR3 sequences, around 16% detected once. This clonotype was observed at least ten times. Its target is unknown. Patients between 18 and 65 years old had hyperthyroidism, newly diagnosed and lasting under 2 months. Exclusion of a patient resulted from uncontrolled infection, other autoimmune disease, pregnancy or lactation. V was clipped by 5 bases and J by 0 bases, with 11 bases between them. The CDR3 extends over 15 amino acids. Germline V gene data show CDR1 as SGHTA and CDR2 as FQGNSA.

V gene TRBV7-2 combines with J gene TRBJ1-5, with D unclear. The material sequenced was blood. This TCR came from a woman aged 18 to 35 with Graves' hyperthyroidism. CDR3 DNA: TGTGCCAGCAGCCCTGGGCCGAATAGCAATCAGCCCCAGCATTTT. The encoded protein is CASSPGPNSNQPQHF.